Listed below are T cell receptor beta chains from one sample, sequenced in a study of cytomegalovirus exposure and HLA in healthy donors. TCRdb keeps only in-frame clones here, not all; method: immunoSEQ multiplex PCR. The sample yields 100,000 to 150,000 clones, of which the top ten take up approximately 1.7%. The sample taken for sequencing was PBMCs. These receptors originate from a young man in good health and CMV-seronegative. Both conserved end residues are part of each CDR3. The order of the fields is CDR3 DNA, CDR3 protein, D gene, J gene, V gene. D genes are given only for firm matches.

cdr3_nt: TGTGCCACCAGCAGGCCGACAGGGGCAGATGAAAAACTGTTTTTT
cdr3_aa: CATSRPTGADEKLFF
d_call: TRBD1
j_call: TRBJ1-4
v_call: TRBV15

cdr3_nt: TGCGCCAGCAGCTTCGAGCATCGTAACTATGGCTACACCTTC
cdr3_aa: CASSFEHRNYGYTF
d_call: NA
j_call: TRBJ1-2
v_call: TRBV5-1

cdr3_nt: TGTGCCAGTACCAGACTCGACAGGGGTCTGAACACTGAAGCTTTCTTT
cdr3_aa: CASTRLDRGLNTEAFF
d_call: TRBD1
j_call: TRBJ1-1
v_call: TRBV19

cdr3_nt: TGTGCCAGCAGCGGTTTGGGGGCCAATCAGCCCCAGCATTTT
cdr3_aa: CASSGLGANQPQHF
d_call: NA
j_call: TRBJ1-5
v_call: TRBV14

cdr3_nt: TGTGCCAGCAGCCCCTACACCGGGGAGCTGTTTTTT
cdr3_aa: CASSPYTGELFF
d_call: NA
j_call: TRBJ2-2
v_call: TRBV14

cdr3_nt: TGTGCCAGCAGCGTAGCAGGTTCCAACACTGAAGCTTTCTTT
cdr3_aa: CASSVAGSNTEAFF
d_call: NA
j_call: TRBJ1-1
v_call: TRBV9

cdr3_nt: TGCGCCAGCAGAGACTGGTTGGGGAAGGGGGAGACCCAGTACTTC
cdr3_aa: CASRDWLGKGETQYF
d_call: NA
j_call: TRBJ2-5
v_call: TRBV5-1

cdr3_nt: TGTGCCAGCAGTGAAGGTAATTTTGACAGTGCCTACGAGCAGTACTTC
cdr3_aa: CASSEGNFDSAYEQYF
d_call: NA
j_call: TRBJ2-7
v_call: TRBV6-1

cdr3_nt: TGTGCCATCAGTGTAGACCAGGGTTCCGAGCAGTACTTC
cdr3_aa: CAISVDQGSEQYF
d_call: NA
j_call: TRBJ2-7
v_call: TRBV10-3

cdr3_nt: TGTGCCAGCAGCGTAGGGGGAGGGCAGGGAAAAGGCTACACCTTC
cdr3_aa: CASSVGGGQGKGYTF
d_call: NA
j_call: TRBJ1-2
v_call: TRBV9

cdr3_nt: TGTGCCAGCTCCGGACAGGGGGCTAAGGAGCAGTTCTTC
cdr3_aa: CASSGQGAKEQFF
d_call: TRBD1
j_call: TRBJ2-1
v_call: TRBV18

cdr3_nt: TGTGCCAGCAGCTTTACTAGCGGGCTCTCCTACGAGCAGTACTTC
cdr3_aa: CASSFTSGLSYEQYF
d_call: TRBD2
j_call: TRBJ2-7
v_call: TRBV6-5

cdr3_nt: TGTGCCAGCAGGACTAGGGACAGCCCCCAGCATTTT
cdr3_aa: CASRTRDSPQHF
d_call: TRBD1
j_call: TRBJ1-5
v_call: TRBV28

cdr3_nt: TGTGCCAGCAGTGGGACAGATCGTAATCAGCCCCAGCATTTT
cdr3_aa: CASSGTDRNQPQHF
d_call: TRBD1
j_call: TRBJ1-5
v_call: TRBV6-5

cdr3_nt: TGTGCCAGTAGAGCTGGACAGGCCACCGGGGAGCTGTTTTTT
cdr3_aa: CASRAGQATGELFF
d_call: TRBD1
j_call: TRBJ2-2
v_call: TRBV19

cdr3_nt: TGTGCCAGCAGATACGGGACAGGCGACAACTACGAGCAGTACTTC
cdr3_aa: CASRYGTGDNYEQYF
d_call: TRBD1
j_call: TRBJ2-7
v_call: TRBV6-5

cdr3_nt: TGTGCCAGCAGCGAAACCACGGACACAGCCTACGAGCAGTACTTC
cdr3_aa: CASSETTDTAYEQYF
d_call: NA
j_call: TRBJ2-7
v_call: TRBV21-1

cdr3_nt: TGTGCCAGCAGCTACAGGGGGCCAGACCCCTACGAGCAGTACTTC
cdr3_aa: CASSYRGPDPYEQYF
d_call: NA
j_call: TRBJ2-7
v_call: TRBV21-1

cdr3_nt: TGTGCCAGCAGTGCCGGGACTCGATTAAACACCGGGGAGCTGTTTTTT
cdr3_aa: CASSAGTRLNTGELFF
d_call: NA
j_call: TRBJ2-2
v_call: TRBV5-6

cdr3_nt: TGTGCCAGCAGTGAAGGGGAGGGGAGCGTCAACGAGCAGTACTTC
cdr3_aa: CASSEGEGSVNEQYF
d_call: TRBD2
j_call: TRBJ2-7
v_call: TRBV6-1

cdr3_nt: TGTGCCAGCAGCTCCCGGGAGTTGGTCGGGGAGCTGTTTTTT
cdr3_aa: CASSSRELVGELFF
d_call: NA
j_call: TRBJ2-2
v_call: TRBV7-2

cdr3_nt: TGTGCCAGCAGCCCTTACCAAGAGACCCAGTACTTC
cdr3_aa: CASSPYQETQYF
d_call: NA
j_call: TRBJ2-5
v_call: TRBV7-2

cdr3_nt: TGTGCCAGCAGCTTAGAAACGGGAAACTATGGCTACACCTTC
cdr3_aa: CASSLETGNYGYTF
d_call: NA
j_call: TRBJ1-2
v_call: TRBV7-6

cdr3_nt: TGCGCCAGCAGCTCCGGGCTTCTAGCGGGGGGCTCGAACACCGGGGAGCTGTTTTTT
cdr3_aa: CASSSGLLAGGSNTGELFF
d_call: TRBD2
j_call: TRBJ2-2
v_call: TRBV5-1

cdr3_nt: TGTGCCAGCATCCTAGGGGTGAACACTGAAGCTTTCTTT
cdr3_aa: CASILGVNTEAFF
d_call: NA
j_call: TRBJ1-1
v_call: TRBV5-6

cdr3_nt: TGTGCCAGAAGCCACCGGGACAGCTCCTACGAGCAGTACTTC
cdr3_aa: CARSHRDSSYEQYF
d_call: TRBD1
j_call: TRBJ2-7
v_call: TRBV5-3

cdr3_nt: TGTGCCAGCAGCCTGGACGGGGGGGTCTATGGCTACACCTTC
cdr3_aa: CASSLDGGVYGYTF
d_call: NA
j_call: TRBJ1-2
v_call: TRBV11-2

cdr3_nt: TGTGCCAGCAGCTTACACACCTCCTACGAGCAGTACTTC
cdr3_aa: CASSLHTSYEQYF
d_call: NA
j_call: TRBJ2-7
v_call: TRBV7-9

cdr3_nt: TGCAGCGCCGGGACTAGCGTCTACGAGCAGTACTTC
cdr3_aa: CSAGTSVYEQYF
d_call: TRBD2
j_call: TRBJ2-7
v_call: TRBV29-1

cdr3_nt: TGTGCCAGCAGCCCTAGGGACAGGGCAAGAGATACGCAGTATTTT
cdr3_aa: CASSPRDRARDTQYF
d_call: TRBD1
j_call: TRBJ2-3
v_call: TRBV7-2

cdr3_nt: TGTGCCATCAGTGAGTCGGGTGGCGGCCGCTACGAGCAGTACTTC
cdr3_aa: CAISESGGGRYEQYF
d_call: NA
j_call: TRBJ2-7
v_call: TRBV10-3

cdr3_nt: TGTGCCAGCAGCCAAGAGGGTAGCGGGGGGTTAACCTACGAGCAGTACTTC
cdr3_aa: CASSQEGSGGLTYEQYF
d_call: TRBD2
j_call: TRBJ2-7
v_call: TRBV4-2

cdr3_nt: TGTGCCAGCAGCTTGGGTGTTGACAGCTCTGGAAACACCATATATTTT
cdr3_aa: CASSLGVDSSGNTIYF
d_call: NA
j_call: TRBJ1-3
v_call: TRBV7-6

cdr3_nt: TGTGCCAGCAGCCTAGGTACAGCCCTCAATAGCAATCAGCCCCAGCATTTT
cdr3_aa: CASSLGTALNSNQPQHF
d_call: NA
j_call: TRBJ1-5
v_call: TRBV7-8

cdr3_nt: TGTGCCAGTTGGACAGGGCGTTTTGGCACTGAAGCTTTCTTT
cdr3_aa: CASWTGRFGTEAFF
d_call: TRBD1
j_call: TRBJ1-1
v_call: TRBV6-1

cdr3_nt: TGTGCCAGCTCACCACCTGTCTCGGTCAACCAACACGAGCAGTACTTC
cdr3_aa: CASSPPVSVNQHEQYF
d_call: NA
j_call: TRBJ2-7
v_call: TRBV18

cdr3_nt: TGTGCCAGCAGCGCCCCCGGGACAAGCCGGGTGACCCAGTACTTC
cdr3_aa: CASSAPGTSRVTQYF
d_call: NA
j_call: TRBJ2-5
v_call: TRBV6-6

cdr3_nt: TGTGCCAGCTCACCACGGACAGGGGAATACACTGAAGCTTTCTTT
cdr3_aa: CASSPRTGEYTEAFF
d_call: TRBD1
j_call: TRBJ1-1
v_call: TRBV18

cdr3_nt: TGTGCCAGCAGCATAGGGGACAGGGTGCTCCCTAACACTGAAGCTTTCTTT
cdr3_aa: CASSIGDRVLPNTEAFF
d_call: NA
j_call: TRBJ1-1
v_call: TRBV21-1

cdr3_nt: TGCAGCGTTGCACCGACAGGGTCCTCGATGGGCTACACCTTC
cdr3_aa: CSVAPTGSSMGYTF
d_call: TRBD1
j_call: TRBJ1-2
v_call: TRBV29-1

cdr3_nt: TGTGCCAGCAGTACAGGGGCGCTCCAAGAGACCCAGTACTTC
cdr3_aa: CASSTGALQETQYF
d_call: TRBD1
j_call: TRBJ2-5
v_call: TRBV28

cdr3_nt: TGTGCCAGCAGTGATTTGGGACAGGGAGTGGGCTCCTACGAGCAGTACTTC
cdr3_aa: CASSDLGQGVGSYEQYF
d_call: TRBD1
j_call: TRBJ2-7
v_call: TRBV2

cdr3_nt: TGTGCCAGCTCACCACCAGGGGGCGCCGGAAACACCATATATTTT
cdr3_aa: CASSPPGGAGNTIYF
d_call: TRBD1
j_call: TRBJ1-3
v_call: TRBV18

cdr3_nt: TGTGCCTGGAGTGTCGTTAGTTCACCCCTCCACTTT
cdr3_aa: CAWSVVSSPLHF
d_call: NA
j_call: TRBJ1-6
v_call: TRBV30

cdr3_nt: TGTGCCAGCAGTATCTCGGGGGTTGGGGAGACCCAGTACTTC
cdr3_aa: CASSISGVGETQYF
d_call: NA
j_call: TRBJ2-5
v_call: TRBV7-3

cdr3_nt: TGTGCCATCACCTCCCAGGCGGGACAGGGGAACACCGGGGAGCTGTTTTTT
cdr3_aa: CAITSQAGQGNTGELFF
d_call: TRBD1
j_call: TRBJ2-2
v_call: TRBV10-3

cdr3_nt: TGCGCCAGCAGCTTGGCCAGCGGGAGGTCCAACGAGCAGTACTTC
cdr3_aa: CASSLASGRSNEQYF
d_call: TRBD2
j_call: TRBJ2-7
v_call: TRBV5-1

cdr3_nt: TGTGCCAGTAGGGGCAGCAATCAGCCCCAGCATTTT
cdr3_aa: CASRGSNQPQHF
d_call: NA
j_call: TRBJ1-5
v_call: TRBV19

cdr3_nt: TGTGCCAGCAGCTCTAGGACAGGGCCCACTGAAGCTTTCTTT
cdr3_aa: CASSSRTGPTEAFF
d_call: TRBD1
j_call: TRBJ1-1
v_call: TRBV7-2

cdr3_nt: TGTGCCAGCAGCTTAGGGACAGGGAATACACCCCTCCACTTT
cdr3_aa: CASSLGTGNTPLHF
d_call: TRBD1
j_call: TRBJ1-6
v_call: TRBV7-9